A single sample is the source of the 17 T cell receptor beta chains below, sequenced in a study of shared clonotypes between healthy human individuals. Sequencing was performed with immunoSEQ multiplex PCR; in TCRdb, only in-frame clones are kept and a portion is missing. The data show millions of clones, just over 90% seen once. Terminally differentiated effector memory CD45RA+ cells were left out of the naive CD8 fraction, which was CD45RO-negative and positively selected for CCR7. The specimen was naive CD8+ T cells from PBMCs. These receptors were collected from a man aged 18 to 29 in good health. Some clones in this sample may be carry-over from other donors' samples.

Concerning this clone itself: Distinct nucleotide sequences in the sample also encode this CDR3. The J gene is TRBJ2-2, the V gene TRBV27; D unresolved. The V end lost 5 bases, the J end lost 1 base, and 8 bases lay between the germline ends. Germline CDR1 and CDR2: MNHEY and SMNVEV (reference sequence). The CDR3 sequence is 14 residues long. The CDR3 bases are TGTGCCAGCAGTCTGTCGGGGAACACCGGGGAGCTGTTTTTT. It specifies CASSLSGNTGELFF.

This chain joins TRBV4-3 and TRBJ2-3, with 7 bases lining up with TRBD2. Germline values: CDR1 LGHNA, CDR2 YSLEER. V trimming: 0 bases; J trimming: 8 bases; junction bases outside the gene matches: 14. CDR3 size: 17 residues. DNA of the CDR3: TGCGCCAGCAGCCAAGAGGGTTACGGGCGGGAGTTTGTTACGCAGTATTTT. Its translation: CASSQEGYGREFVTQYF.

This clone has just one count. The chain links TRBV4-1 to TRBJ1-5; D is perhaps TRBD1 (5 bases). CDR3 length: 16 residues. Trimming stripped 4 bases from V and 3 bases from J, with 16 bases between. Germline lookup yields CDR1 MGHRA and CDR2 YSYEKL. CDR3 coding DNA: TGCGCCAGCAGCCCCCGCGTGGGGGAGGTCAATCAGCCCCAGCATTTT. Residues: CASSPRVGEVNQPQHF.

A single count supports this clone. The chain combines TRBV28 with TRBJ2-1, with D possibly being TRBD1 (5 bases). The CDR3 covers 14 residues. Germline V gene lookup returns CDR1 MDHEN and CDR2 SYDVKM. V was clipped by 3 bases and J by 15 bases, with 21 bases between them. The CDR3 here is CASSLRQGGEFRFF. Here the CDR3 DNA reads TGTGCCAGCAGTTTGCGTCAGGGCGGTGAGTTTCGGTTCTTC.

The rearrangement joins TRBV7-9 to TRBJ1-5, with D possibly TRBD1 on 6 matching bases. Deletions cut 11 bases from V and 3 bases from J, with 11 bases between. Germline CDR1 is SEHNR and CDR2 is FQNEAQ (reference sequence). This CDR3 comprises 12 residues. The CDR3 region is CAGRTDNQPQHF. The CDR3 bases are TGTGCCGGCCGGACAGACAATCAGCCCCAGCATTTT.

The chain recombines TRBV6-5 with TRBJ2-7; D is uncertain. V lost 4 bases to trimming and J lost 1 base, with 8 bases between them. Germline V gene data show CDR1 as MNHEY and CDR2 as SVGAGI. The CDR3 length is 13 residues. The CDR3 loop reads CASSSFGSYEQYF. CDR3 in DNA: TGTGCCAGCAGTTCTTTTGGTTCCTACGAGCAGTACTTC.

The chain joins TRBV6-5 to TRBJ2-7; 12 bases fit TRBD1. CDR3 size: 13 residues. The junction had 4 bases not matched to a gene; V was cut back by 6 bases and J by 7 bases. Germline CDR1 and CDR2: MNHEY and SVGAGI. CDR3 loop: CASSPGQGAEQYF. The CDR3 DNA reads TGTGCCAGCAGCCCGGGACAGGGGGCTGAGCAGTACTTC.

This clone has a single count. J is TRBJ2-1 and V is TRBV28; 9 positions agree with TRBD2. V lost 6 bases, J lost 6 bases, and 9 bases stayed unmatched. This CDR3 has 15 amino acids. Germline loops: CDR1 MDHEN, CDR2 SYDVKM. CDR3 DNA: TGTGCCAGCAGCCCCGGACTAGCGAAATTCAATGAGCAGTTCTTC. Translation gives CASSPGLAKFNEQFF.

The rearrangement links TRBV7-3 to TRBJ2-3; D is undetermined. Germline V lookup: CDR1 SGHTA, CDR2 FQGTGA. V was cut by 1 base and J by 2 bases, with 16 bases left in between. This CDR3 contains 17 residues. CDR3 protein: CASSLNPLPYTTDTQYF. CDR3 DNA sequence: TGTGCCAGCAGCTTAAATCCACTACCCTATACCACAGATACGCAGTATTTT.

This rearrangement joins TRBV5-1 to TRBJ2-7, with D hard to call. This CDR3 is 15 amino acids long. CDR1 and CDR2 (germline): SGHRS, YFSETQ. V was clipped by 1 base and J by 1 base, with 12 bases between them. The CDR3 DNA reads as TGCGCCAGCAGCTTGAGGAGCGACTCATCCTACGAGCAGTACTTC. The encoded protein is CASSLRSDSSYEQYF.

The chain links TRBV6-1 to TRBJ1-4; D unclear. Per the germline V gene, CDR1 is MNHNS and CDR2 is SASEGT. V lost 0 bases and J 0 bases, leaving 11 bases between the germline ends. This CDR3 is built from 17 residues. Written as DNA, the CDR3 is TGTGCCAGCAGTGAAGCTGGGCAGGCAGCAACTAATGAAAAACTGTTTTTT. Encoded protein: CASSEAGQAATNEKLFF.

The genes are TRBV5-1 and TRBJ1-1; 8 bases agree with TRBD1. The CDR3 extends over 15 amino acids. V gave up 0 bases and J gave up 5 bases; unmatched junction bases: 6. CDR1 is SGHRS, CDR2 YFSETQ, per germline. In nucleotides, the CDR3 is TGCGCCAGCAGCTTGGAACCCCAGGGGGCGACTGAAGCTTTCTTT. It yields the protein CASSLEPQGATEAFF.

The chain has TRBV11-2 and TRBJ2-4, with D possibly being TRBD2 (5 bases). V gave up 1 base and J gave up 0 bases, with 7 bases separating them. CDR1 is SGHAT and CDR2 is FQNNGV in the germline V gene. The CDR3 has 15 amino acids. DNA for the CDR3: TGTGCCAGCAGCTTAGTTGGACTAGCCAAAAACATTCAGTACTTC. It codes for CASSLVGLAKNIQYF.

J is TRBJ1-1 and V is TRBV20-1, with no clear D. V dropped 0 bases and J dropped 8 bases, with 7 bases sitting between them. This CDR3 is 11 amino acids long. Germline CDR1 DFQATT, CDR2 SNEGSKA (reference sequence). CDR3 sequence (DNA): TGCAGTGCTAGAGAAGGCCCGGAAGCTTTCTTT. Translated, it gives CSAREGPEAFF.

This chain joins TRBV2 and TRBJ2-1; D not resolved. V lost 4 bases, J lost 3 bases, and 4 bases lay in between. This CDR3 comprises 12 residues. Germline CDR1 reads SNHLY; CDR2 reads FYNNEI. The chain's CDR3 is CASSASYNEQFF. The CDR3 DNA follows: TGTGCCAGCAGTGCAAGCTACAATGAGCAGTTCTTC.

Here the CDR3 DNA reads TGTGCCAGCAGCTTAGAGACACCAACTTTTAACTATGGCTACACCTTC. Translation gives CASSLETPTFNYGYTF. V gene TRBV7-9 combines with J gene TRBJ1-2; D remains unclear. The CDR3 has 16 amino acids. Germline CDR1 SEHNR, CDR2 FQNEAQ (reference sequence). Deletions cut 1 base from V and 1 base from J, with 13 bases between.

The rearrangement joins TRBV18 to TRBJ2-4, with a tentative D call TRBD2 (5 bases). The CDR3 extends over 15 amino acids. Germline V gene sequence: CDR1 KGHSH, CDR2 LQKENI. The ends were cut back, 3 bases at V and 6 bases at J, with 15 bases in the middle. The chain's CDR3 is CASSPNPPTRNIQYF. The DNA of the CDR3 is TGTGCCAGCTCACCTAACCCCCCAACTAGAAACATTCAGTACTTC.